This T cell receptor beta chain was sequenced during a study of Ad26.COV2.S vaccination and SARS-CoV-2 variants. Regarding the study as a whole: Post-vaccination breadth of spike-specific CD8+ and CD4+ T cell responses was reportedly substantial. TCR breadth and depth estimates may have understated total T cell responses.

Clones were read by immunoSEQ multiplex PCR, and TCRdb kept only the in-frame ones, dropping some. Here the sample spans under 400,000 clones, about nine tenths being singletons. The sample's treatment: roughly 19 received Ad26.COV2.S at low or high dose, single or two shots; 5 received placebo; per-sample allocation not given. Sample collection was performed on day 63 after the first vaccine or placebo injection. A word on this clone: Its cognate antigen is unknown.

This clonotype was sampled from a person between 18 and 65 years old who received the Ad26.COV2.S COVID-19 vaccine or a placebo. The input for sequencing was peripheral blood, taken in a trial of Ad26.COV2.S vaccine versus placebo.

CDR3: CASSRTGYYEQYF. The CDR3 DNA reads TGTGCCAGCAGCCGGACAGGGTATTACGAGCAGTACTTC. The J gene is TRBJ2-7, the V gene TRBV14, with TRBD1 identical over 8 bases. This CDR3 is built from 13 residues. The V segment lost 4 bases and the J segment 4 bases; nucleotides outside the gene matches: 3. Germline assignment: CDR1 SGHDN and CDR2 FVKESK.